The rows below give T cell receptor beta chains drawn from one sample of a study of T cell responses to AZD1222 COVID-19 vaccine. The protocol was immunoSEQ multiplex PCR, while the TCRdb copy is restricted to in-frame clones and leaves out a portion. The profile shows 150,000 or so clones, roughly 90% of them singletons. The specimen was peripheral blood, collected on day 0 of AZD1222 vaccination. The receptor source for this set is an adult in good health. Each CDR3 is given with its conserved first and last residue. Each record gives: V gene, J gene, CDR3 length, CDR3 protein.

V gene: TRBV28
J gene: TRBJ1-5
CDR3 length: 13
CDR3 protein: CASSLHENQPQHF

V gene: TRBV7-3
J gene: TRBJ2-3
CDR3 length: 12
CDR3 protein: CASSLNADTQYF

V gene: TRBV5-1
J gene: TRBJ2-2
CDR3 length: 16
CDR3 protein: CASSLLSQGAIGELFF

V gene: TRBV28
J gene: TRBJ2-1
CDR3 length: 15
CDR3 protein: CASRSGQGSYNEQFF

V gene: TRBV28
J gene: TRBJ2-7
CDR3 length: 16
CDR3 protein: CASSPPTIKGYYEQYF

V gene: TRBV5-1
J gene: TRBJ2-5
CDR3 length: 13
CDR3 protein: CASSLAGAETQYF

V gene: TRBV4-2
J gene: TRBJ2-1
CDR3 length: 13
CDR3 protein: CASSQETYNEQFF

V gene: TRBV5-6
J gene: TRBJ1-2
CDR3 length: 13
CDR3 protein: CASSFTGDLGYTF

V gene: TRBV28
J gene: TRBJ1-4
CDR3 length: 15
CDR3 protein: CASSPIAATNEKLFF

V gene: TRBV21-1
J gene: TRBJ2-7
CDR3 length: 14
CDR3 protein: CASSNRGSTSEQYF

V gene: TRBV30
J gene: TRBJ2-7
CDR3 length: 15
CDR3 protein: CAWSVGLAGTYEQYF

V gene: TRBV5-5
J gene: TRBJ2-7
CDR3 length: 14
CDR3 protein: CASSLAGGSYEQYF

V gene: TRBV30
J gene: TRBJ1-5
CDR3 length: 15
CDR3 protein: CAWSADRGGNQPQHF